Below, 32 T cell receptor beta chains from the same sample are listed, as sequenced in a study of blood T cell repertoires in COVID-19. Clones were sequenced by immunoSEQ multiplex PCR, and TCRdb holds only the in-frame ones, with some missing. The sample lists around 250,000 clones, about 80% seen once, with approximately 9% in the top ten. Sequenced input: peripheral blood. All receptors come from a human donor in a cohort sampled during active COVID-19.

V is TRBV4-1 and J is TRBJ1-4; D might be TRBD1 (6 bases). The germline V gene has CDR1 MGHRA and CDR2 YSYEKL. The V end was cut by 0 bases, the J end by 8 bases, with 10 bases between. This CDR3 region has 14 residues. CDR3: CASSQDRGWEKLFF. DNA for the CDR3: TGCGCCAGCAGCCAAGACAGGGGTTGGGAAAAACTGTTTTTT.

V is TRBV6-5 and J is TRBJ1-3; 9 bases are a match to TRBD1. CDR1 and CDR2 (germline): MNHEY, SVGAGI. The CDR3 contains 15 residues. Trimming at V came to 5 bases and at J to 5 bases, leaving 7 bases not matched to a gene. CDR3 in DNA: TGTGCCAGCAGTCCTGGGGGACAGGGACGAAACACCATATATTTT. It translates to CASSPGGQGRNTIYF.

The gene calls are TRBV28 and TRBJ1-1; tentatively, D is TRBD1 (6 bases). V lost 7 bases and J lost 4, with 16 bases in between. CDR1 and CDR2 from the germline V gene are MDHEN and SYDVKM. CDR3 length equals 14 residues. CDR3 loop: CASTPGGAGTEAFF. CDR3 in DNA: TGTGCCAGCACCCCGGGGGGCGCGGGCACTGAAGCTTTCTTT.

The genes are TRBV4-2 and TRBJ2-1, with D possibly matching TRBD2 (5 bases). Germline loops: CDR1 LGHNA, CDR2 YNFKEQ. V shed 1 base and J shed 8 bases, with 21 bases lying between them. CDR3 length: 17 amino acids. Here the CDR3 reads CASSQVGSAPEGDEQFF. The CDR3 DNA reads TGTGCCAGCAGCCAAGTAGGGTCCGCTCCCGAGGGCGATGAGCAGTTCTTC.

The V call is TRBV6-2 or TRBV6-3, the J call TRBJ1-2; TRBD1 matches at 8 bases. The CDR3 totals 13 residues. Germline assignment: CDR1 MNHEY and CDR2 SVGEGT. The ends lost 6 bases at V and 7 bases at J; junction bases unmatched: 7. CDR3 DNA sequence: TGTGCCAGCAGCAAGACAGGGGCTCTTGGCTACACCTTC. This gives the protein CASSKTGALGYTF.

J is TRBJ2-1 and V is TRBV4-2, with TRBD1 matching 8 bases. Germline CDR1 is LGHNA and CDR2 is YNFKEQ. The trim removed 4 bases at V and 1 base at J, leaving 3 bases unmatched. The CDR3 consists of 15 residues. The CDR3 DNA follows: TGTGCCAGCAGCCCCACAGGGGGATCCTACAATGAGCAGTTCTTC. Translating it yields CASSPTGGSYNEQFF.

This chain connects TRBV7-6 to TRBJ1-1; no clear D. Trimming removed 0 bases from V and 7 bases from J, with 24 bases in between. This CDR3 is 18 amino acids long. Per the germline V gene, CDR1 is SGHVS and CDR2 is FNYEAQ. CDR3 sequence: CASSLASRESWVLREAFF. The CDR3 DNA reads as TGTGCCAGCAGCTTAGCGTCTAGGGAGTCTTGGGTTTTACGTGAAGCTTTCTTT.

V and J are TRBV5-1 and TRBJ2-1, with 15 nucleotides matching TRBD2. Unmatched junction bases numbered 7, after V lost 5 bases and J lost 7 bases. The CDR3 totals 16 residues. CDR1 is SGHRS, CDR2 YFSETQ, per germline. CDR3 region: CASRYLGTSGGNEQFF. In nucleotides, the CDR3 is TGCGCCAGCAGATACCTAGGGACTAGCGGGGGGAATGAGCAGTTCTTC.

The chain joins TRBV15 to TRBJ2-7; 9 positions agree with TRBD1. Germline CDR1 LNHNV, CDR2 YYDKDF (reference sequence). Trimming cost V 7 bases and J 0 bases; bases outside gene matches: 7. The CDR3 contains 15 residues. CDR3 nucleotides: TGTGCCACCACCACAGGGACAGGGAGCTCCTACGAGCAGTACTTC. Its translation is CATTTGTGSSYEQYF.

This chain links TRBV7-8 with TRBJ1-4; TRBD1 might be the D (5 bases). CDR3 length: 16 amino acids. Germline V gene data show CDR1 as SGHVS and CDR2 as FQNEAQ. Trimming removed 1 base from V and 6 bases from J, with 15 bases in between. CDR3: CASSLEGRGSDEKLFF. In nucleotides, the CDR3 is TGTGCCAGCAGCTTAGAGGGGAGGGGTTCGGATGAAAAACTGTTTTTT.

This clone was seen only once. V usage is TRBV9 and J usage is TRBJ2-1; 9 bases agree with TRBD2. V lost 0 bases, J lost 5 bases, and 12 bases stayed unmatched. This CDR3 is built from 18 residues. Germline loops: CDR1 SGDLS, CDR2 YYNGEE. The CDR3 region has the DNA TGTGCCAGCAGCGTAGGTTCTAGCGGGGTTAGACAGGACAATGAGCAGTTCTTC. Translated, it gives CASSVGSSGVRQDNEQFF.

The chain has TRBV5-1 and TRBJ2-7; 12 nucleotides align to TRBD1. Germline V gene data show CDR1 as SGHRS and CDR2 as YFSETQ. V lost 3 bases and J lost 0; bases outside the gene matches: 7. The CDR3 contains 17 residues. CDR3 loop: CASSSGQGAPGSYEQYF. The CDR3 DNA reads TGCGCCAGCAGCTCGGGACAGGGGGCCCCCGGCTCCTACGAGCAGTACTTC.

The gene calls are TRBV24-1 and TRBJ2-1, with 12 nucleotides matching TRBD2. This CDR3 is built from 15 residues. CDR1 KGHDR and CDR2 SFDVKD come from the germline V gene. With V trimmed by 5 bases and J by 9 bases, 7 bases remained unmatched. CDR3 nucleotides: TGTGCCACCAGTGGTGAACTAGCGGGGGGAGGTGAGCAGTTCTTC. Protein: CATSGELAGGGEQFF.

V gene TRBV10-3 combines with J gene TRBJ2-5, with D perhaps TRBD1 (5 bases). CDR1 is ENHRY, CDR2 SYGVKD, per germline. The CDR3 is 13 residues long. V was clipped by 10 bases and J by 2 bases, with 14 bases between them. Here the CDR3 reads CATAGAVQETQYF. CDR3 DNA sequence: TGTGCCACAGCTGGGGCGGTACAAGAGACCCAGTACTTC.

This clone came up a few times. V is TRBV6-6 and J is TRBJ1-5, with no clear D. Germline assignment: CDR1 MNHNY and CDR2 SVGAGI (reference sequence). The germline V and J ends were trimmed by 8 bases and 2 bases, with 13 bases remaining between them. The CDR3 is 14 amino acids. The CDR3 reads CASSSQDGNQPQHF. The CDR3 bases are TGTGCCAGCTCATCCCAGGATGGCAATCAGCCCCAGCATTTT.

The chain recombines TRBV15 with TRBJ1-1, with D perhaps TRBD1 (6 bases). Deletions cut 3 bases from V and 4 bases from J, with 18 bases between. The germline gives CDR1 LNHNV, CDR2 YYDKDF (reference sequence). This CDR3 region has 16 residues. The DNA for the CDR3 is TGTGCCACCAGCAGGGATCCGACAGGAAGGGGCACTGAAGCTTTCTTT. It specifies CATSRDPTGRGTEAFF.

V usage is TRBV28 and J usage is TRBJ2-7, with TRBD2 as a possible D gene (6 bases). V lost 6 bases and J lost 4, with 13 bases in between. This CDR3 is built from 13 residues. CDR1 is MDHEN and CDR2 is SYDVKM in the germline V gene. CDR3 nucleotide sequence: TGTGCCAGCAGCCCCGGGAGCCCTTACGAGCAGTACTTC. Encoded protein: CASSPGSPYEQYF.

This CDR3 reads CASCQGYEKLFF. CDR3 nucleotides: TGTGCCAGCTGCCAGGGTTATGAAAAACTGTTTTTT. The V call is TRBV2, the J call TRBJ1-4; D is possibly TRBD1 (5 bases). Germline CDR1 reads SNHLY; CDR2 reads FYNNEI. The CDR3 sequence is 12 residues long. V dropped 8 bases and J dropped 6 bases, with 10 bases sitting between them. Full variable domain (outside the CDR3, taken from reference TRBV2 and TRBJ1-4): EPEVTQTPSHQVTQMGQEVILRCVPISNHLYFYWYRQILGQKVEFLVSFYNNEISEKSEIFDDQFSVERPDGSNFTLKIRSTKLEDSAMYFCASCQGYEKLFFGSGTQLSVL.

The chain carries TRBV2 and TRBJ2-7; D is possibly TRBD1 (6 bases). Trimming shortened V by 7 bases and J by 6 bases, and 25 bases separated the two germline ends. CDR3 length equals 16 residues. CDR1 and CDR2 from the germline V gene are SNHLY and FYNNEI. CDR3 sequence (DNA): TGTGCCAGCACGGTCGGCATGACAGGCGATCTTACCGAGCAGTACTTC. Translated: CASTVGMTGDLTEQYF.

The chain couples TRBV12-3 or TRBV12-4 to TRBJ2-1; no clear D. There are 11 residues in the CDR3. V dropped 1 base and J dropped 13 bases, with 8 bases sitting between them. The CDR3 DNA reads TGTGCCAGCAGTTTAGGCCACAAACAGTTCTTC. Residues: CASSLGHKQFF.

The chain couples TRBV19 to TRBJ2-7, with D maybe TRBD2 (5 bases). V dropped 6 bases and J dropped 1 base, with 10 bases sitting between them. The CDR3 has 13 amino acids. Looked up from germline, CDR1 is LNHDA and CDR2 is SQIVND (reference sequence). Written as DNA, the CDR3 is TGTGCCAGTAGCCCCGGACTTTCCTACGAGCAGTACTTC. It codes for CASSPGLSYEQYF.

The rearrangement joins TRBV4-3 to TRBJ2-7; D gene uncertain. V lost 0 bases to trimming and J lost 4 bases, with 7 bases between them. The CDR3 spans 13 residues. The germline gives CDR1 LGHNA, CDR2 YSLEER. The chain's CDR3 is CASSQDRPYEQYF. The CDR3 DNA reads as TGCGCCAGCAGCCAAGACAGGCCGTACGAGCAGTACTTC.

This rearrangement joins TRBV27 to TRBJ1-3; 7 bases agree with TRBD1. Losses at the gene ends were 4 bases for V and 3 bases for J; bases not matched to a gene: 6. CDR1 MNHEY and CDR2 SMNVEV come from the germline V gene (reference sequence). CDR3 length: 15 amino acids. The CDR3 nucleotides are TGTGCCAGCAGTTCGGGAGACAGGGTTGGAAACACCATATATTTT. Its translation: CASSSGDRVGNTIYF.

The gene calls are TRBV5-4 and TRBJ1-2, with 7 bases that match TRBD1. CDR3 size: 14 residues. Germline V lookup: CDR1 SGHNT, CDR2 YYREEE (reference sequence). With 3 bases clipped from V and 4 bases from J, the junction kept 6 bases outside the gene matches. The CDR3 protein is CASSSGQDSYGYTF. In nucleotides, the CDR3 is TGTGCCAGCAGCTCCGGACAGGACAGCTATGGCTACACCTTC.

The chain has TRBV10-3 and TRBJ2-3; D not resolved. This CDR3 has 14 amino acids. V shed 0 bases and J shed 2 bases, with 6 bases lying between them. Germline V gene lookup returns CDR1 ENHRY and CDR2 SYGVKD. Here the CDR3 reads CAISESAVTDTQYF. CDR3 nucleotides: TGTGCCATCAGTGAGTCTGCAGTCACAGATACGCAGTATTTT.

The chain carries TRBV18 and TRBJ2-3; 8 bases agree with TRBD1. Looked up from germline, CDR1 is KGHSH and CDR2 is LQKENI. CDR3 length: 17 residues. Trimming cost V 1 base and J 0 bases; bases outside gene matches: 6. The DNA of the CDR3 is TGTGCCAGCTCACCACGGACAGGGCACTCTAGCACAGATACGCAGTATTTT. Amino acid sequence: CASSPRTGHSSTDTQYF.

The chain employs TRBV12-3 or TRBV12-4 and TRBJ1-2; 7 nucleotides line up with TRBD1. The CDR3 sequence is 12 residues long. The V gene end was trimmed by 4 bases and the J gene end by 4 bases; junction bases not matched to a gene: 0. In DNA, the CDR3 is TGTGCCAGCAGTTGGACAGGCTATGGCTACACCTTC. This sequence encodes CASSWTGYGYTF.

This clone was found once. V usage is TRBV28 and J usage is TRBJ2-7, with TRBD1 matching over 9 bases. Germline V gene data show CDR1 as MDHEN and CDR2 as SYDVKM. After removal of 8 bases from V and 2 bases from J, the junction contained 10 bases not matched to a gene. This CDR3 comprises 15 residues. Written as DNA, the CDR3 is TGTGCCAGCTGCGTACCGGGACAGGGTACCTACGAGCAGTACTTC. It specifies CASCVPGQGTYEQYF. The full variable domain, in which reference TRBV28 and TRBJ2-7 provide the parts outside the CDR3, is DVKVTQSSRYLVKRTGEKVFLECVQDMDHENMFWYRQDPGLGLRLIYFSYDVKMKEKGDIPEGYSVSREKKERFSLILESASTNQTSMYLCASCVPGQGTYEQYFGPGTRLTVT.

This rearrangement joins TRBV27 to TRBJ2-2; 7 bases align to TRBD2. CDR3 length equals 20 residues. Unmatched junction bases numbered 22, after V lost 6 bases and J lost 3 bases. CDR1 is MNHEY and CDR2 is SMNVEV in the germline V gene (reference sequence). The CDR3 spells CASSPRGMVRSGEDTGELFF. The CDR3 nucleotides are TGTGCCAGCAGCCCCCGGGGGATGGTCCGGAGCGGGGAGGACACCGGGGAGCTGTTTTTT.

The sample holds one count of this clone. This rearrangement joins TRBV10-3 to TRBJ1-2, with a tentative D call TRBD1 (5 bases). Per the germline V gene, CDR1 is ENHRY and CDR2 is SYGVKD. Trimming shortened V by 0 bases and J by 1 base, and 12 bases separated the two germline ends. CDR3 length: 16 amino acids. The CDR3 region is CAISESGQGLNYGYTF. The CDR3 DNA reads TGTGCCATCAGTGAGTCGGGGCAGGGTCTTAACTATGGCTACACCTTC.

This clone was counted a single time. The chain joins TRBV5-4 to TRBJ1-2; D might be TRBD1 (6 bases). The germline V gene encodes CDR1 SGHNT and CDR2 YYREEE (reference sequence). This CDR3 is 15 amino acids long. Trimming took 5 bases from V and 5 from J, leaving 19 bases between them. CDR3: CASRQGQGKRYGYTF. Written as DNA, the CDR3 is TGTGCCAGCAGGCAGGGACAAGGGAAGCGGTATGGCTACACCTTC.

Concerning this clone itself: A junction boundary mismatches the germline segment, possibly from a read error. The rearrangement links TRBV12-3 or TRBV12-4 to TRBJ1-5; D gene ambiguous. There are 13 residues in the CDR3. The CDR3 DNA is TGTGCCAGCAGGTTAGGCGGGAATCAGCCCCAGCATTTT. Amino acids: CASRLGGNQPQHF.